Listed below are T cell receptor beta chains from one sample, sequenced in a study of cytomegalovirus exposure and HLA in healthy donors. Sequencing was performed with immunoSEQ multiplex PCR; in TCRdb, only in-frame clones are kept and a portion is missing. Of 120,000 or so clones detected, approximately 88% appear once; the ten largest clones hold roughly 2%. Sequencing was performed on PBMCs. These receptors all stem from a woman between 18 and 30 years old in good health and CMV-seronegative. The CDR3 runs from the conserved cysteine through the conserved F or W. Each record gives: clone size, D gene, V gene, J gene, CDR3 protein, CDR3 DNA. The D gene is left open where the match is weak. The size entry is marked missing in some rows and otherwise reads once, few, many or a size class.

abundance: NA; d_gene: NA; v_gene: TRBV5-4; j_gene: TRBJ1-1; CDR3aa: CASSFTGSEAFF; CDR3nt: TGTGCCAGCAGCTTTACAGGGTCTGAAGCTTTCTTT
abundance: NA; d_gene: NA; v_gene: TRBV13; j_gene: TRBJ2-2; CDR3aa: CASSLGTSSGELFF; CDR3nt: TGTGCCAGCAGCTTAGGGACTAGTTCCGGGGAGCTGTTTTTT
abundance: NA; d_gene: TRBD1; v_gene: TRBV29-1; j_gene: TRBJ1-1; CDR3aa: CSDWDRGSNTEAFF; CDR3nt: TGCAGCGATTGGGACAGGGGTTCGAACACTGAAGCTTTCTTT
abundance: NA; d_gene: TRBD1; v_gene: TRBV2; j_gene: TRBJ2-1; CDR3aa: CASSEPGTGYNEQFF; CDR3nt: TGTGCCAGCAGTGAACCCGGGACAGGTTACAATGAGCAGTTCTTC
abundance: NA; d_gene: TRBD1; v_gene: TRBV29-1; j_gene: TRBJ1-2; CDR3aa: CSVEDWRGQGLSNYGYTF; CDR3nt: TGCAGCGTTGAAGATTGGAGGGGACAGGGACTTTCTAACTATGGCTACACCTTC
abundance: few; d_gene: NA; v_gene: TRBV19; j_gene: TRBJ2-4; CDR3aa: CASSRAGGRVIKNIQYF; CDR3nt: TGTGCCAGTAGTAGGGCGGGTGGTAGGGTAATCAAAAACATTCAGTACTTC
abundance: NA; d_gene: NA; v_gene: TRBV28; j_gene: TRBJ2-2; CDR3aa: CASSQDTGELFF; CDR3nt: TGTGCCAGCAGTCAGGACACCGGGGAGCTGTTTTTT
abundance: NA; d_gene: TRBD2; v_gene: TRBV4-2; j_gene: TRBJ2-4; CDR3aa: CASSQAGGNIQYF; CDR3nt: TGTGCCAGCAGCCAAGCGGGGGGAAACATTCAGTACTTC
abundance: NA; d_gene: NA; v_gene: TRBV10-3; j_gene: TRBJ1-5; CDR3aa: CAISEREERNQPQHF; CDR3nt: TGTGCCATCAGTGAGAGGGAGGAACGCAATCAGCCCCAGCATTTT
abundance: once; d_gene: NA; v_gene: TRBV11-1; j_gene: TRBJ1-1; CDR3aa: CASSLVPEGVNTEAFF; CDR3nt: TGTGCCAGCAGCTTAGTTCCCGAGGGAGTGAACACTGAAGCTTTCTTT
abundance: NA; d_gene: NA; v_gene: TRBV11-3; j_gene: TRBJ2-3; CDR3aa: CASSLGRGSPDTQYF; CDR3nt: TGTGCCAGCAGCTTAGGAAGGGGGAGTCCAGATACGCAGTATTTT
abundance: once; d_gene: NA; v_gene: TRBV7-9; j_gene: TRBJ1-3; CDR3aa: CASSYPGTAGNTIYF; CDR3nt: TGTGCCAGCAGCTACCCCGGGACTGCCGGAAACACCATATATTTT
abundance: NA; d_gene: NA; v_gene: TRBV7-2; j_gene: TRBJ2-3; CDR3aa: CASSMGLITDTQYF; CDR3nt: TGTGCCAGCAGCATGGGACTTATCACAGATACGCAGTATTTT
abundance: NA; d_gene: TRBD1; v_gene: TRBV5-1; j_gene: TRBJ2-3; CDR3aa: CASSPRDRDTDTQYF; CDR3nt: TGCGCCAGCAGCCCACGGGACAGGGACACAGATACGCAGTATTTT
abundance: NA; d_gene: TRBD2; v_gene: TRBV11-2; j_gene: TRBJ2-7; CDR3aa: CASSPWTSGRHYEQYF; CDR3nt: TGTGCCAGCAGCCCCTGGACTAGCGGGAGACACTACGAGCAGTACTTC
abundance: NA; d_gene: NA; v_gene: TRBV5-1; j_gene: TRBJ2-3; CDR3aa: CASSSNFGADTQYF; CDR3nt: TGCGCCAGCAGCTCCAATTTCGGGGCAGATACGCAGTATTTT
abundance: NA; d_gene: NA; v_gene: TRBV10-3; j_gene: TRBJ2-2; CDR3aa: CAIREGLRDTGELFF; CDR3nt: TGTGCCATCAGGGAGGGACTTCGAGACACCGGGGAGCTGTTTTTT
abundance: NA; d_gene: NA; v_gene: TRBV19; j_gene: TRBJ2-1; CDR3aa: CASSGGTPAYGGFF; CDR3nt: TGTGCCAGTAGCGGTGGGACTCCGGCTTACGGCGGGTTCTTC
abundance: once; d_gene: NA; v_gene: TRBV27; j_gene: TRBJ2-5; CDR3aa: CASSPQTQETQYF; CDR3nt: TGTGCCAGCAGTCCACAGACACAAGAGACCCAGTACTTC
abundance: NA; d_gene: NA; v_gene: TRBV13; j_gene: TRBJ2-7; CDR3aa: CASSFRLARQTYEQYF; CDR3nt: TGTGCCAGCAGCTTCCGCCTCGCCAGGCAGACCTACGAGCAGTACTTC
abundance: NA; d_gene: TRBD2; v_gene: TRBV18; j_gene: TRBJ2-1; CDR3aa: CASSTGTSGKWEEQFF; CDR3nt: TGTGCCAGCTCAACGGGAACTAGCGGGAAGTGGGAGGAGCAGTTCTTC
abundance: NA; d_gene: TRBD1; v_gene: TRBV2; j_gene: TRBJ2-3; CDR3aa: CASSGPGQVTDTQYF; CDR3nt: TGTGCCAGCAGTGGACCGGGACAGGTGACAGATACGCAGTATTTT
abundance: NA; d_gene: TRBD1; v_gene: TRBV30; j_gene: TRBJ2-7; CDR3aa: CAWSRPGTGVSYEQYF; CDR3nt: TGTGCCTGGAGCCGACCCGGGACAGGGGTCTCCTACGAGCAGTACTTC
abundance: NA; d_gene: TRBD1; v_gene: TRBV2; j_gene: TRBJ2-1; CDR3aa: CASSATGKLYAEQFF; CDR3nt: TGTGCCAGCAGCGCGACAGGGAAGCTATACGCTGAGCAGTTCTTC
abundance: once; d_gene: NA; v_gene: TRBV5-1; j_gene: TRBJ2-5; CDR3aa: CASSLAPAETQYF; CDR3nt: TGCGCCAGCAGCTTGGCCCCCGCGGAGACCCAGTACTTC
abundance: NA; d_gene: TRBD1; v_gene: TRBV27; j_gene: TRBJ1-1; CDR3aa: CASSLWNLRQGETEAFF; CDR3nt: TGTGCCAGCAGTTTATGGAATCTTCGACAGGGCGAAACTGAAGCTTTCTTT
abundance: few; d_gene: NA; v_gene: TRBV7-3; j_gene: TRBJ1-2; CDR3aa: CASIGHTLNYGYTF; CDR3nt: TGTGCCAGCATTGGACACACCCTTAACTATGGCTACACCTTC
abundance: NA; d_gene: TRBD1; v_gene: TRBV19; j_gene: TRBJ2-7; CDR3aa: CASSIGTGTYEQYF; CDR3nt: TGTGCCAGTAGTATAGGGACAGGGACCTACGAGCAGTACTTC
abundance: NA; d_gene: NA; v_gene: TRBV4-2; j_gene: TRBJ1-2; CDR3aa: CASSQDLSGYTF; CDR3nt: TGTGCCAGCAGCCAAGATCTCAGTGGCTACACCTTC
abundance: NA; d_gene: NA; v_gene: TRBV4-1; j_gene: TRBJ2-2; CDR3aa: CASSPYSAWNTGELFF; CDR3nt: TGCGCCAGCAGCCCCTACTCCGCTTGGAACACCGGGGAGCTGTTTTTT
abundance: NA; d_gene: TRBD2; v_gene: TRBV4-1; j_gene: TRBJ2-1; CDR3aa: CASSQGRASGRIYNEQFF; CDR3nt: TGCGCCAGCAGCCAAGGCCGAGCGAGCGGGAGGATCTACAATGAGCAGTTCTTC
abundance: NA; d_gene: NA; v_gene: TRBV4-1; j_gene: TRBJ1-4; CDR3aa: CASSPRGAATNEKLFF; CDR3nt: TGCGCCAGCAGCCCCCGGGGTGCCGCAACTAATGAAAAACTGTTTTTT
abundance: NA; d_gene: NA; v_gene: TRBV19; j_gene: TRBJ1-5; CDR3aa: CASTMTTLGYQPQHF; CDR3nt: TGTGCCAGTACCATGACTACTCTCGGTTATCAGCCCCAGCATTTT
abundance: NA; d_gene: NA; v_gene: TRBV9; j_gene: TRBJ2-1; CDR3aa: CASSPSGAQSYNEQFF; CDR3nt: TGTGCCAGCAGCCCGAGCGGAGCCCAATCCTACAATGAGCAGTTCTTC
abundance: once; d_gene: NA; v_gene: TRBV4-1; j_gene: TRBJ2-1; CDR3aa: CASSQDRGRSGYNEQFF; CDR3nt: TGCGCCAGCAGCCAAGACAGGGGGAGGTCCGGCTACAATGAGCAGTTCTTC
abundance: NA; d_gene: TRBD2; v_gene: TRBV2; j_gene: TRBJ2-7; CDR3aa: CASRGSGLEREQYF; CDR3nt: TGTGCCAGCAGGGGTAGCGGGCTGGAGAGGGAGCAGTACTTC
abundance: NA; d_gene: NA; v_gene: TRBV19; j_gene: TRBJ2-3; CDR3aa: CASRVSGSTDTQYF; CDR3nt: TGTGCCAGTAGGGTCAGCGGAAGCACAGATACGCAGTATTTT